The 20 T cell receptor beta chains in this list originate from one sample, sequenced in a study of T cell changes during pregnancy in multiple sclerosis. Data came from immunoSEQ multiplex PCR; TCRdb stores just in-frame clones and leaves some out. The sample has some 87,000 clones, over 80% seen once. Sequencing was performed on peripheral blood, taken in the first trimester of pregnancy. Receptor source: a female donor with multiple sclerosis, enrolled in a pregnancy study.

This chain links TRBV27 with TRBJ2-2, with unresolved D. The germline V and J ends were trimmed by 2 bases and 1 base, with 5 bases remaining between them. CDR3 size: 14 residues. Germline loops: CDR1 MNHEY, CDR2 SMNVEV (reference sequence). CDR3: CASSLIVNTGELFF. In DNA, the CDR3 is TGTGCCAGCAGTTTAATAGTGAACACCGGGGAGCTGTTTTTT.

The rearrangement links TRBV5-4 to TRBJ2-5; 7 bases map to TRBD2. Germline V gene data show CDR1 as SGHNT and CDR2 as YYREEE (reference sequence). The CDR3 is 15 amino acids. J lost 2 bases, V lost 4 bases, and 8 bases had no gene match. The CDR3 loop is CASSRTSALQETQYF. In DNA, the CDR3 is TGTGCCAGCAGCAGAACTAGCGCATTACAAGAGACCCAGTACTTC.

The chain links TRBV5-1 to TRBJ2-7; D not certain. Germline CDR1 reads SGHRS; CDR2 reads YFSETQ. The CDR3 has 16 amino acids. V was trimmed by 0 bases and J by 0 bases, leaving 13 bases between them. DNA for the CDR3: TGCGCCAGCAGCTTGGTTTCGTGGCGGAACTCCTACGAGCAGTACTTC. Translated, it gives CASSLVSWRNSYEQYF.

The chain combines TRBV6-5 with TRBJ2-5; no reliable D call. V lost 6 bases to trimming and J lost 0 bases, with 11 bases between them. Per germline, CDR1 MNHEY and CDR2 SVGAGI. CDR3 length equals 14 residues. This CDR3 is CASRPTANQETQYF. CDR3 nucleotide sequence: TGTGCCAGCAGACCCACAGCAAACCAAGAGACCCAGTACTTC.

To note about this clone: The same CDR3 also results from other DNA sequences found in this sample. The chain joins TRBV28 to TRBJ2-7; D possibly corresponds to TRBD1 (6 bases). Trimming stripped 6 bases from V and 7 bases from J, with 13 bases between. The germline CDR1 and CDR2 sequences are MDHEN and SYDVKM. The CDR3 is 12 residues long. CDR3 region: CASRPTGSEQYF. CDR3 DNA sequence: TGTGCCAGCAGGCCCACAGGGAGTGAGCAGTACTTC.

This chain connects TRBV10-3 to TRBJ2-7; 7 nucleotides match TRBD1. The length of the CDR3 is 12 residues. CDR1 ENHRY and CDR2 SYGVKD come from the germline V gene. Trimming removed 10 bases from V and 3 bases from J; junction bases left unmatched: 6. The CDR3: CATLDRVYEQYF. The CDR3 coding sequence is TGTGCCACCCTCGACAGGGTCTACGAGCAGTACTTC.

The chain recombines TRBV5-1 with TRBJ2-5; 11 bases fit TRBD2. CDR1 is SGHRS, CDR2 YFSETQ, per germline. V lost 3 bases to trimming and J lost 5 bases; unmatched junction nucleotides: 3. The CDR3 is 14 residues long. The DNA for the CDR3 is TGCGCCAGCAGCTGGGGACTAGCGGCGGAGACCCAGTACTTC. Protein: CASSWGLAAETQYF.

This clone has more than one count but fewer than ten. The J gene is TRBJ2-7, the V gene TRBV6-6, with D unresolved. CDR3 length: 13 residues. Trimming left V 2 bases short and J 2 bases short, with 7 bases between. CDR1 is MNHNY and CDR2 is SVGAGI in the germline V gene (reference sequence). The CDR3 DNA reads TGTGCCAGCAGTTACGACTTCCCCTACGAGCAGTACTTC. It specifies CASSYDFPYEQYF.

The chain links TRBV5-4 to TRBJ2-3; weak D call: TRBD1 (8 bases). Germline values: CDR1 SGHNT, CDR2 YYREEE (reference sequence). This CDR3 has 15 amino acids. Trimming stripped 3 bases from V and 5 bases from J, with 16 bases between. This chain's CDR3 is CASSYRQGRGDTQYF. The CDR3 nucleotides are TGTGCCAGCAGCTACAGACAGGGGAGGGGAGATACGCAGTATTTT.

The chain recombines TRBV7-2 with TRBJ1-3; D may be TRBD1 (5 bases). V was pared by 3 bases and J by 0 bases, with 12 bases between. Germline CDR1 is SGHTA and CDR2 is FQGNSA. The CDR3 contains 16 residues. CDR3: CASSLGQPSSGNTIYF. CDR3 bases: TGTGCCAGCAGCTTGGGGCAGCCAAGCTCTGGAAACACCATATATTTT.

Ten or more counts support this clone. The chain combines TRBV7-9 with TRBJ1-1; D not certain. This CDR3 comprises 13 residues. Germline CDR1 is SEHNR and CDR2 is FQNEAQ (reference sequence). V was shortened by 6 bases and J by 1 base, with 9 bases between the two germline ends. This CDR3 reads CASRIQSNTEAFF. CDR3 nucleotide sequence: TGTGCCAGCAGAATACAGTCGAACACTGAAGCTTTCTTT.

This rearrangement joins TRBV5-1 to TRBJ2-3, with 10 bases fitting TRBD1. Trimming took 3 bases from V and 0 from J; bases not matched to a gene: 4. The CDR3 has 16 amino acids. Germline assignment: CDR1 SGHRS and CDR2 YFSETQ. CDR3 in DNA: TGCGCCAGCAGCTCCGGGACAGGGGTTAGCACAGATACGCAGTATTTT. Residues: CASSSGTGVSTDTQYF.

This clone occurred a few times. V gene TRBV27 combines with J gene TRBJ1-5, with TRBD1 matching 7 bases. The CDR3 runs to 13 residues. J was trimmed by 4 bases and V by 6 bases; bases with no gene match: 3. Germline assignment: CDR1 MNHEY and CDR2 SMNVEV (reference sequence). The CDR3 DNA follows: TGTGCCAGCAGACCAGGGGGGAATCAGCCCCAGCATTTT. Amino acids: CASRPGGNQPQHF.

V gene TRBV7-2 combines with J gene TRBJ1-4; 7 positions agree with TRBD1. Per the germline V gene, CDR1 is SGHTA and CDR2 is FQGNSA. The CDR3 runs 14 residues. V dropped 4 bases and J dropped 5; count of bases not matched to a gene: 4. The CDR3 coding sequence is TGTGCCAGCAGCTCAGGGGGTTCAAATGAAAAACTGTTTTTT. This codes for CASSSGGSNEKLFF.

The chain combines TRBV25-1 with TRBJ2-2, with no clear D. CDR1 is MGHDK, CDR2 SYGVNS, per germline. There are 16 residues in the CDR3. V was trimmed by 1 base and J by 1 base, leaving 10 bases between them. Written as DNA, the CDR3 is TGTGCCAGCAGTGAATCCGCCGCAGGGAACACCGGGGAGCTGTTTTTT. It is translated as CASSESAAGNTGELFF. Filled out from reference TRBV25-1 and TRBJ2-2, the complete variable domain reads EADIYQTPRYLVIGTGKKITLECSQTMGHDKMYWYQQDPGMELHLIHYSYGVNSTEKGDLSSESTVSRIRTEHFPLTLESARPSHTSQYLCASSESAAGNTGELFFGEGSRLTVL.

This rearrangement joins TRBV18 to TRBJ2-3; weak D call: TRBD2 (6 bases). Trimming removed 0 bases from V and 2 bases from J, with 9 bases in between. Per germline, CDR1 KGHSH and CDR2 LQKENI. The CDR3 spans 15 residues. CDR3 coding DNA: TGTGCCAGCTCACCACCGGGACTTGACACAGATACGCAGTATTTT. Translation: CASSPPGLDTDTQYF.

The rearrangement links TRBV9 to TRBJ2-2; perhaps TRBD1 as D (6 bases). The germline V and J ends were trimmed by 4 bases and 1 base, with 17 bases remaining between them. Germline CDR1 SGDLS, CDR2 YYNGEE. This CDR3 has 17 residues. The CDR3 is CASSPRDILRNTGELFF. CDR3 DNA sequence: TGTGCCAGCAGCCCCCGGGACATCCTAAGGAACACCGGGGAGCTGTTTTTT.

The chain has TRBV9 and TRBJ2-1; tentative D call: TRBD1 (5 bases). CDR1 is SGDLS, CDR2 YYNGEE, per germline. This CDR3 contains 14 residues. The V end was cut by 4 bases, the J end by 4 bases, with 12 bases between. The CDR3 reads CASSPLKGYNEQFF. CDR3 in DNA: TGTGCCAGCAGCCCCCTCAAGGGGTACAATGAGCAGTTCTTC. The complete variable domain, with remaining parts taken from reference TRBV9 and TRBJ2-1, reads DSGVTQTPKHLITATGQRVTLRCSPRSGDLSVYWYQQSLDQGLQFLIQYYNGEERAKGNILERFSAQQFPDLHSELNLSSLELGDSALYFCASSPLKGYNEQFFGPGTRLTVL.

The chain is built from TRBV9 and TRBJ2-1; 7 bases agree with TRBD2. The germline gives CDR1 SGDLS, CDR2 YYNGEE. The CDR3 has 15 amino acids. The V gene end was trimmed by 0 bases and the J gene end by 5 bases; junction bases not matched to a gene: 5. For the CDR3, the DNA is TGTGCCAGCAGCGTAGAAGCGGGGCTTGACAATGAGCAGTTCTTC. Protein product: CASSVEAGLDNEQFF. The full variable domain, in which reference TRBV9 and TRBJ2-1 provide the parts outside the CDR3, is DSGVTQTPKHLITATGQRVTLRCSPRSGDLSVYWYQQSLDQGLQFLIQYYNGEERAKGNILERFSAQQFPDLHSELNLSSLELGDSALYFCASSVEAGLDNEQFFGPGTRLTVL.

The chain combines TRBV5-1 with TRBJ1-3, with TRBD1 matching 9 bases. The CDR3 consists of 18 residues. The ends lost 4 bases at V and 3 bases at J; junction bases unmatched: 14. Germline CDR1 and CDR2: SGHRS and YFSETQ. The CDR3 spells CASSTQPVGQGFGNTIYF. The CDR3 nucleotides are TGCGCCAGCAGCACACAACCTGTGGGACAGGGCTTTGGAAACACCATATATTTT.